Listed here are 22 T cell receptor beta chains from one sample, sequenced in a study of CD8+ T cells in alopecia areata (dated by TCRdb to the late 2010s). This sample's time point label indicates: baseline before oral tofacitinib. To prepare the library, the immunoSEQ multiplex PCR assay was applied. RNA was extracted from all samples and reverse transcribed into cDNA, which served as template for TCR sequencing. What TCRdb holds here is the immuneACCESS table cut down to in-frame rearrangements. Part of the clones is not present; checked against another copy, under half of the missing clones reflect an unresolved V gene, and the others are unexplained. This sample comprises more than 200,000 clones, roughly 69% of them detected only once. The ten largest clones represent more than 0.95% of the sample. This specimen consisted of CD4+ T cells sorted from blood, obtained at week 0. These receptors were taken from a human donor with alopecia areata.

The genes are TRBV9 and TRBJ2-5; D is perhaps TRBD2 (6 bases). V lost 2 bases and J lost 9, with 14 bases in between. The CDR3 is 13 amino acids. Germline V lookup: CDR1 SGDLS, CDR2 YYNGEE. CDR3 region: CASSVGGAGAQYF. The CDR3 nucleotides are TGTGCCAGCAGCGTTGGCGGGGCTGGGGCCCAGTACTTC.

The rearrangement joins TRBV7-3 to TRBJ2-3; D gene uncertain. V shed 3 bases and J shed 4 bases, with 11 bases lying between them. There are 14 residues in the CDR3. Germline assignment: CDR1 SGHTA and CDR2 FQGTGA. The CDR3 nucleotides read TGTGCCAGCAGCTTGTTGGGAATGGCAGATACGCAGTATTTT. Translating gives CASSLLGMADTQYF.

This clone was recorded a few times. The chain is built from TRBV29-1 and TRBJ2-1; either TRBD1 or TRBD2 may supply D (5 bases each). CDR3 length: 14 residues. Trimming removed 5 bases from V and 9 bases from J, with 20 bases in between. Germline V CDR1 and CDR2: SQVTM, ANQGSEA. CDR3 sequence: CSVTKRGAGGEQFF. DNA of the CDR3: TGCAGCGTTACCAAGAGAGGGGCGGGTGGTGAGCAGTTCTTC.

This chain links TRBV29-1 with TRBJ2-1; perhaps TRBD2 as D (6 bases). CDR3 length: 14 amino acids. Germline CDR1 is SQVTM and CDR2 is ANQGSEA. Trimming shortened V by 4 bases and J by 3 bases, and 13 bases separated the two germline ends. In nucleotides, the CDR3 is TGCAGCGTTGTGGCGGGAAGAAACTACAATGAGCAGTTCTTC. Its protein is CSVVAGRNYNEQFF.

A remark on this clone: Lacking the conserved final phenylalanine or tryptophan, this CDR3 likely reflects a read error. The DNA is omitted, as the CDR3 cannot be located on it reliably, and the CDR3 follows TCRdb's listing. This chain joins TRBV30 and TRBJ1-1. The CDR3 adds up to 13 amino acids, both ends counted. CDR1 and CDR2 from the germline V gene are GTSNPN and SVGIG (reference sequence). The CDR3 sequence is CAWSPIRPGPRFS.

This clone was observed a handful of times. The CDR3 DNA follows: TGTGCCAGCAGCGTAGGAAATTTTCAAGAGACCCAGTACTTC. Its translation: CASSVGNFQETQYF. The chain links TRBV9 to TRBJ2-5, with D uncertain. This CDR3 contains 14 residues. Between the trimmed V and J ends, which lost 0 bases and 2 bases, there was a span of 8 bases. Per germline, CDR1 SGDLS and CDR2 YYNGEE.

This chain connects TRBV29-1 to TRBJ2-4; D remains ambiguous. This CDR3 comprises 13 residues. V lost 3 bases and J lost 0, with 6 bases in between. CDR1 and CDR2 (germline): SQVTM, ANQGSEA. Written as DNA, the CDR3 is TGCAGCGTTGACCCAATAGCCAAAAACATTCAGTACTTC. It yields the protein CSVDPIAKNIQYF.

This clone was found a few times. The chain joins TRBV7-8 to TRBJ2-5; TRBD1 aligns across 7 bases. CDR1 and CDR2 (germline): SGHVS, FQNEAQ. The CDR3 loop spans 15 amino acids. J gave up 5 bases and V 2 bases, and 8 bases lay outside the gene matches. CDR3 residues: CASSLSGTARETQYF. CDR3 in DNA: TGTGCCAGCAGCTTATCCGGGACAGCTAGGGAGACCCAGTACTTC. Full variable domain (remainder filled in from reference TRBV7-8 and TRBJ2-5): GAGVSQSPRYKVAKRGQDVALRCDPISGHVSLFWYQQALGQGPEFLTYFQNEAQLDKSGLPSDRFFAERPEGSVSTLKIQRTQQEDSAVYLCASSLSGTARETQYFGPGTRLLVL.

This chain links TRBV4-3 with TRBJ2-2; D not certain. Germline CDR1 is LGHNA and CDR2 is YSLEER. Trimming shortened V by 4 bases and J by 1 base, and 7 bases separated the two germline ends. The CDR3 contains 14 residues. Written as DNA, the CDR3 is TGCGCCAGCAGCCGAGACTGGAACACCGGGGAGCTGTTTTTT. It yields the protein CASSRDWNTGELFF.

As DNA, the CDR3 is TGTGCCTGGAGTGTGCGTAGCGCAGAGACCCAGTACTTC. Residues: CAWSVRSAETQYF. The V call is TRBV30, the J call TRBJ2-5, with D tentatively TRBD2 (5 bases). Trimming removed 0 bases at V and 4 bases at J, with 9 bases between. Germline assignment: CDR1 GTSNPN and CDR2 SVGIG (reference sequence). This CDR3 spans 13 amino acids.

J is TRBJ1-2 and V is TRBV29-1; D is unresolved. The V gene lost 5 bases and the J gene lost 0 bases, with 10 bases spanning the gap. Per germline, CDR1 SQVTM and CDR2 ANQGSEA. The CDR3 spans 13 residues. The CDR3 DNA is TGCAGCGTTTCCCAGGCTACTAACTATGGCTACACCTTC. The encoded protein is CSVSQATNYGYTF.

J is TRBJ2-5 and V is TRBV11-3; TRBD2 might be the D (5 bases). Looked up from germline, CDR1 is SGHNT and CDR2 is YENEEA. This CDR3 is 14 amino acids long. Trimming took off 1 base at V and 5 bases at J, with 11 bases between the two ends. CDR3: CASSLGGNSETQYF. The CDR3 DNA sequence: TGTGCCAGCAGCTTAGGAGGGAATTCGGAGACCCAGTACTTC.

CDR3 sequence (DNA): TGTGCCACCAGCAGAGATCCCAGGGCCTACAATGAGCAGTTCTTC. Protein sequence: CATSRDPRAYNEQFF. The J gene is TRBJ2-1, the V gene TRBV15; possible D gene TRBD1, 5 bases. V lost 0 bases and J 2 bases, leaving 8 bases between the germline ends. CDR3 length: 15 residues. The germline gives CDR1 LNHNV, CDR2 YYDKDF (reference sequence). Looking up the rest from reference TRBV15 and TRBJ2-1 gives the full variable domain: DAMVIQNPRYQVTQFGKPVTLSCSQTLNHNVMYWYQQKSSQAPKLLFHYYDKDFNNEADTPDNFQSRRPNTSFCFLDIRSPGLGDTAMYLCATSRDPRAYNEQFFGPGTRLTVL.

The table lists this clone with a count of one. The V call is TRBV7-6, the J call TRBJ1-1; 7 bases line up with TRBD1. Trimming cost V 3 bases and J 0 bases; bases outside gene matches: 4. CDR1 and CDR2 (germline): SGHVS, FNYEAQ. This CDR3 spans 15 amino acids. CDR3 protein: CASSLRGQMNTEAFF. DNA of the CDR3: TGTGCCAGCAGCTTGAGGGGACAGATGAACACTGAAGCTTTCTTT.

The CDR3 DNA sequence: TGTGCCAGCTCGAGCACCGGCCGGTCAGGCACAGATACGCAGTATTTT. This gives the protein CASSSTGRSGTDTQYF. V gene TRBV7-2 combines with J gene TRBJ2-3; the D is unclear. Germline loops: CDR1 SGHTA, CDR2 FQGNSA. V shed 8 bases and J shed 1 base, with 19 bases lying between them. The CDR3 length is 16 residues.

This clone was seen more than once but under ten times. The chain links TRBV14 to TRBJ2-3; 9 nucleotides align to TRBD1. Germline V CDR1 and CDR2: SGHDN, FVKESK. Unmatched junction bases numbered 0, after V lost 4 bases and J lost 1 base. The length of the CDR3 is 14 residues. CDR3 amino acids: CASSRTGGTDTQYF. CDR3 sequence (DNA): TGTGCCAGCAGCCGGACAGGGGGCACAGATACGCAGTATTTT. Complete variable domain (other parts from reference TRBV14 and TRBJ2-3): EAGVTQFPSHSVIEKGQTVTLRCDPISGHDNLYWYRRVMGKEIKFLLHFVKESKQDESGMPNNRFLAERTGGTYSTLKVQPAELEDSGVYFCASSRTGGTDTQYFGPGTRLTVL.

This chain's CDR3 is CASSLVGDFYGYTF. The CDR3 coding sequence is TGTGCCAGCAGCTTAGTCGGAGACTTCTATGGCTACACCTTC. This chain links TRBV7-2 with TRBJ1-2; D is uncertain. Germline loops: CDR1 SGHTA, CDR2 FQGNSA. The CDR3 spans 14 residues. Trimming removed 1 base from V and 4 bases from J, with 10 bases in between.

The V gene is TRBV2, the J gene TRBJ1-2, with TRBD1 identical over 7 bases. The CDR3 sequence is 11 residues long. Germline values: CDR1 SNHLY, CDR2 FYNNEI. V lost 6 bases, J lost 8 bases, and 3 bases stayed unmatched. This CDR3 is CASRTGVGYTF. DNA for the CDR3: TGTGCCAGCAGAACAGGGGTCGGCTACACCTTC.

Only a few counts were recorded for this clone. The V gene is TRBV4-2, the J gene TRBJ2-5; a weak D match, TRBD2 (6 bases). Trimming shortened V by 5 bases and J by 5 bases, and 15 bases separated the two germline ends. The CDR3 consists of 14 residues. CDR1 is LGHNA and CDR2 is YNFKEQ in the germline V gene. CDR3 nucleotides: TGTGCCAGCAGCTTTGGGCTAGCGATGGAGACCCAGTACTTC. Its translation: CASSFGLAMETQYF.

The CDR3 here is CASSLLGTGYNEQFF. In nucleotides, the CDR3 is TGCGCCAGCAGCCTCCTCGGGACAGGGTACAATGAGCAGTTCTTC. The chain recombines TRBV4-1 with TRBJ2-1, with TRBD1 matching over 9 bases. Germline V gene lookup returns CDR1 MGHRA and CDR2 YSYEKL. CDR3 length: 15 residues. The V segment lost 4 bases and the J segment 4 bases; nucleotides outside the gene matches: 5.

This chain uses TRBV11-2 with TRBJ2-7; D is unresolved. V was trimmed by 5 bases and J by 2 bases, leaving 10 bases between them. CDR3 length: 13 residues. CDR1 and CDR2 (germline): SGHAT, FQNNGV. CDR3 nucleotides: TGTGCCAGCAGCAGAACCGAAACCTACGAGCAGTACTTC. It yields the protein CASSRTETYEQYF.

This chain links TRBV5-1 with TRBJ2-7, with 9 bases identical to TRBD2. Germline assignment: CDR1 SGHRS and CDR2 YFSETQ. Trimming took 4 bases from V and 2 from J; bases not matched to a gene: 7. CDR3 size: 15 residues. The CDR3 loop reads CASSGPSGGTYEQYF. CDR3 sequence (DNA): TGCGCCAGCAGCGGTCCCAGCGGGGGGACCTACGAGCAGTACTTC.